This TCR beta chain was retrieved from a study of patients and donors after allogeneic stem cell transplantation. MiXCR was run by TCRdb on the RT-PCR reads, yielding one entry per CDR3 protein. The data show 20,000 to 30,000 distinct CDR3 sequences, roughly 8% seen once. Germline-derived CDR1 and CDR2 are SEHNR and FQNEAQ (reference sequence). The CDR3 length is 11 residues. Trimming shortened V by 3 bases and J by 6 bases, and 3 bases separated the two germline ends. The table lists this clonotype with many counts. This clonotype originated in a human donor who was either an allogeneic HSCT recipient or a stem cell or donor lymphocyte infusion donor (not recorded which). It is not recorded whose cells these are; they may come from a transplant donor. The specimen sequenced was blood, either unsorted or a sorted T cell fraction (not recorded which). V usage is TRBV7-9 and J usage is TRBJ2-1; D ambiguous. The DNA for the CDR3 is TGTGCCAGCAGCTTCGCCAATGAGCAGTTCTTC. Encoded protein: CASSFANEQFF.